The present T cell receptor beta chain was sequenced within a study of a mutant IDH1 vaccine in newly diagnosed glioma. The V end lost 2 bases, the J end lost 0 bases, and 10 bases lay between the germline ends. The CDR3 has 15 residues. Germline-derived CDR1 and CDR2 are MNHEY and SVGAGI. The time point here: week 47, end of study. A 20-mer mutant IDH1 peptide at 300 ug was injected subcutaneously with topical imiquimod. TCRdb's table, derived via immunoSEQ multiplex PCR, lists solely in-frame clones and lacks some. Here the sample spans 50,000 to 55,000 clones, about 61% being singletons. This clone was seen more than once but under ten times. Its antigen is currently unknown.

J is TRBJ1-1 and V is TRBV6-5; D is unclear. The sequences come from peripheral blood mononuclear cells (PBMCs), collected from a glioma patient whose treatment included an IDH1 peptide vaccine. The receptor comes from a man between 40 and 49 years old with glioma. Some clones in this sample may be carry-over from other donors' samples. Here the CDR3 reads CASSYAWSLNTEAFF. CDR3 coding DNA: TGTGCCAGCAGTTACGCCTGGAGTCTGAACACTGAAGCTTTCTTT.